Detailed here is one TCR beta chain. It lacks a known antigen. Nothing much larger sits one base from this clone, and base qualities are not available. This entry belongs to a study of T-cell reconstitution after alpha-beta-depleted transplantation in children (dated by TCRdb to 2016 to 2018). Study-wide context: Using TCR repertoire profiling, the study followed T-cell immune reconstitution in a quantitative way in children after TCRalphabeta/CD19-depleted allogeneic hematopoietic cell transplantation.

CDR1 and CDR2, per the germline V gene, are ENHRY and SYGVKD. From the cysteine up to the phenylalanine, the CDR3 has a length of 16 residues. The DNA shown is the 48-base CDR3, in frame from base 1. Trimming costs V 10 bases and J 4 bases, and their ends lie 25 bases apart. The method was PCR. Sequenced using an Illumina HiSeq 2500. Molecular barcoding was employed in the preparation of TCR libraries, with unique molecular identifiers being used to normalize TCRbeta repertoire quantification. TCRdb reran the public reads through fastp at Q25 and MiXCR, keeping productive beta chains. Each entry merges the rows of one CDR3 protein and shows their most common DNA and genes. This sample comprises over 550,000 distinct CDR3 sequences, roughly a tenth of them detected only once. Together, the top ten hold 3.5% to 5% of the sample.

Sample: PBMCs from the stem cell graft donor, taken from the stem cell graft. The chain is made from TRBV10-3 and TRBJ1-1, with an unclear D gene assignment. The origin of this receptor is a human donor who donated a stem cell graft to a child with acute myeloid leukemia. CDR3 sequence: CATSFGQLRLSTEAFF. Read as DNA, the sequence is TGTGCCACCTCCTTTGGCCAACTGCGGCTGAGCACTGAAGCTTTCTTT.